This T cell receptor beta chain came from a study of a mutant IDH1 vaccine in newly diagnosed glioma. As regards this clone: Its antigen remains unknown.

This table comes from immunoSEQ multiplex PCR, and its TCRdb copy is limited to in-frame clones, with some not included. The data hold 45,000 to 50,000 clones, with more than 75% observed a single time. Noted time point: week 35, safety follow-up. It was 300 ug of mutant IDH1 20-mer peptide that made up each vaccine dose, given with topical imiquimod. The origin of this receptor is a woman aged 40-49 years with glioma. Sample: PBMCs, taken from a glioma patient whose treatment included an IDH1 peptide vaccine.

The CDR3 bases are TGCGCCAGCAGCTTGGCTGACAGGGGGCTATACGAGCAGTACTTC. Translated, it gives CASSLADRGLYEQYF. The V call is TRBV5-1, the J call TRBJ2-7; 10 bases map to TRBD1. Germline V lookup: CDR1 SGHRS, CDR2 YFSETQ. With V trimmed by 0 bases and J by 4 bases, 4 bases remained unmatched. The CDR3 runs to 15 residues.